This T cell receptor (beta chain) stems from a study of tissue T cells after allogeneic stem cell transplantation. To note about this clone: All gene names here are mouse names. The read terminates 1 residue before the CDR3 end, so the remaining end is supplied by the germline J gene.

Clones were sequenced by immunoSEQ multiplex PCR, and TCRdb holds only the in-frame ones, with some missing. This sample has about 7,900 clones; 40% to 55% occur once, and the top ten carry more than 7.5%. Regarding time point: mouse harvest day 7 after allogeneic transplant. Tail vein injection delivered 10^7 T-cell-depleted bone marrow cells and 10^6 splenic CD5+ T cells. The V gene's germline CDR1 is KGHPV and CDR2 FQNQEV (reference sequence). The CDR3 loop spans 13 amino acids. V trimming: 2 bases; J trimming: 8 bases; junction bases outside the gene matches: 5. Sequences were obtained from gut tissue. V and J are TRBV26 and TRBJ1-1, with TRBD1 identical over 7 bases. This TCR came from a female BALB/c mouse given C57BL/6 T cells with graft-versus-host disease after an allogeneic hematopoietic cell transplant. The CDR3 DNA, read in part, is TGTGCCAGCAGTCTGGAGGGGGCGGAGGAAGTCTTC. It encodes CASSLEGAEEVF. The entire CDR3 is CASSLEGAEEVFF. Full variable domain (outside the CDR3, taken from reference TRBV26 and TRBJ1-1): NSKVIQTPRYLVKGQGQKAKMRCIPEKGHPVVFWYQQNKNNEFKFLINFQNQEVLQQIDMTEKRFSAECPSNSPCSLEIQSSEAGDSALYLCASSLEGAEEVFFGKGTRLTVV.